This T cell receptor beta chain was identified during a study of chemoradiotherapy in HPV16-positive cancers. J gave up 2 bases and V 2 bases, and 0 bases lay outside the gene matches. The germline V gene encodes CDR1 MDHEN and CDR2 SYDVKM. This CDR3 contains 14 residues. Assay: immunoSEQ multiplex PCR; the TCRdb copy retains only in-frame clones and omits some. The repertoire includes some 29,000 clones, 85% to 95% of them detected once, and under 20% sits in the top ten. This chain connects TRBV28 to TRBJ1-5, with 7 bases aligning to TRBD1. This receptor was obtained from a human donor with HPV-associated anogenital cancer. Material: blood, obtained from a patient who underwent chemoradiotherapy. The CDR3 protein is CASSLTGGNQPQHF. The CDR3 DNA reads as TGTGCCAGCAGTTTAACAGGGGGCAATCAGCCCCAGCATTTT. Combining the CDR3 with reference TRBV28 and TRBJ1-5 gives the whole variable domain DVKVTQSSRYLVKRTGEKVFLECVQDMDHENMFWYRQDPGLGLRLIYFSYDVKMKEKGDIPEGYSVSREKKERFSLILESASTNQTSMYLCASSLTGGNQPQHFGDGTRLSIL.